This T cell receptor beta chain was sequenced in a study of shared T cell receptors in the human thymus. From germline, CDR1 is MNHEY and CDR2 SMNVEV (reference sequence). The CDR3 has 18 amino acids. The V and J ends lost 4 bases and 0 bases, in that order; junction bases with no gene match: 8. This table comes from immunoSEQ multiplex PCR, and its TCRdb copy is limited to in-frame clones, with some not included. The data hold about 660,000 clones, with around 89% observed a single time. These data were also reused for a study on human thymus T cells.

Sample: thymocytes. The genes are TRBV27 and TRBJ2-1, with TRBD2 matching over 11 bases. The clonotype comes from a boy in the first two years of life with a congenital heart defect. Written as DNA, the CDR3 is TGTGCCAGCAGTTCTGGGACTAGCGGAGGAACCTCCTACAATGAGCAGTTCTTC. It is translated as CASSSGTSGGTSYNEQFF.